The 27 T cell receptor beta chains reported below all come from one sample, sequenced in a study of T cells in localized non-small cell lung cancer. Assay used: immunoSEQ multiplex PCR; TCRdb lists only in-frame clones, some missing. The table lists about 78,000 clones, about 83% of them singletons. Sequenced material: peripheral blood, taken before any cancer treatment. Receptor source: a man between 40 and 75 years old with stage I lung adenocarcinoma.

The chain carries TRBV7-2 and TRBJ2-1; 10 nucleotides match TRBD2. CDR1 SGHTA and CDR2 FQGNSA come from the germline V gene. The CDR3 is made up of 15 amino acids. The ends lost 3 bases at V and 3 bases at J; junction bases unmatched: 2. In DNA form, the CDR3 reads TGTGCCAGCAGCTTCGCTAGCGGGGGCTACAATGAGCAGTTCTTC. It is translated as CASSFASGGYNEQFF. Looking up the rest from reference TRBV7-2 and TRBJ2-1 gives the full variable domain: GAGVSQSPSNKVTEKGKDVELRCDPISGHTALYWYRQSLGQGLEFLIYFQGNSAPDKSGLPSDRFSAERTGGSVSTLTIQRTQQEDSAVYLCASSFASGGYNEQFFGPGTRLTVL.

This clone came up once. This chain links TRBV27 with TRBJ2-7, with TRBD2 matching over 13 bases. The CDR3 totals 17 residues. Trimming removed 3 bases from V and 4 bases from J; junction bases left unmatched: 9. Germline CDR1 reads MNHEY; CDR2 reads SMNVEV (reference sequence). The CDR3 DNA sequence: TGTGCCAGCAGTTTTCATTGGACTAGCGGGAGTATATACGAGCAGTACTTC. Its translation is CASSFHWTSGSIYEQYF.

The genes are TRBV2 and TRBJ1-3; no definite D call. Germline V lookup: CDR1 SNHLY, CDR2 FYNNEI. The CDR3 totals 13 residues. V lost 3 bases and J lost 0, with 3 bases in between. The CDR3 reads CASSDPSGNTIYF. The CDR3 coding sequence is TGTGCCAGCAGTGACCCCTCTGGAAACACCATATATTTT.

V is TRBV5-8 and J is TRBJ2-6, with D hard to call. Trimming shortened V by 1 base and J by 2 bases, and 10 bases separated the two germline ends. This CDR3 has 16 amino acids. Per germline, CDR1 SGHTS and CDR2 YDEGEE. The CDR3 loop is CASSLTSRPGANVLTF. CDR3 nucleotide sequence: TGTGCCAGCAGCTTGACAAGCCGGCCTGGGGCCAACGTCCTGACTTTC.

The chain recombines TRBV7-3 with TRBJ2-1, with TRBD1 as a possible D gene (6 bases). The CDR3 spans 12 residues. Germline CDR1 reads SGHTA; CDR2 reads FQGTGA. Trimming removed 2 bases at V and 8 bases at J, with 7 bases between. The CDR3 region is CASSLYRDEQFF. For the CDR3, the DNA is TGTGCCAGCAGCTTATACAGGGATGAGCAGTTCTTC.

CDR3 protein: CASSQEVGGAGPKNNEQFF. In DNA form, the CDR3 reads TGCGCCAGCAGCCAAGAAGTAGGTGGGGCCGGGCCCAAAAACAATGAGCAGTTCTTC. The genes are TRBV4-3 and TRBJ2-1, with a possible D match to TRBD1 (5 bases). Trimming left V 0 bases short and J 5 bases short, with 23 bases between. The length of the CDR3 is 19 residues. The germline V gene encodes CDR1 LGHNA and CDR2 YSLEER.

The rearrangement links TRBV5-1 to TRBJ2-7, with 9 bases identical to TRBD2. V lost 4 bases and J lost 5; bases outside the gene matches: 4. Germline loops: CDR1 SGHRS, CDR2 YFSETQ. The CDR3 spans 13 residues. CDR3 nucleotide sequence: TGCGCCAGCAGCGCGGGGGGGTGGAACGAGCAGTACTTC. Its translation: CASSAGGWNEQYF.

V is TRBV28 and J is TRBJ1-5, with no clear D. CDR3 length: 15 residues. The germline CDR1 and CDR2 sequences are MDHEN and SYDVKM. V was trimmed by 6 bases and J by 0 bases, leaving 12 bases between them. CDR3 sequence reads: CASRYRSYSNQPQHF. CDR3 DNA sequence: TGTGCCAGCAGATATCGGAGTTATAGCAATCAGCCCCAGCATTTT. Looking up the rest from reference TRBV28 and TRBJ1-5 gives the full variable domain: DVKVTQSSRYLVKRTGEKVFLECVQDMDHENMFWYRQDPGLGLRLIYFSYDVKMKEKGDIPEGYSVSREKKERFSLILESASTNQTSMYLCASRYRSYSNQPQHFGDGTRLSIL.

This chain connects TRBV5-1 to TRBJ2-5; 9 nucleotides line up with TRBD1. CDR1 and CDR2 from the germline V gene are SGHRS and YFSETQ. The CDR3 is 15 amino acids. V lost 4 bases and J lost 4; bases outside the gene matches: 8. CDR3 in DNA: TGCGCCAGCAGCCGGGGGGACAGGGCGAGAGAGACCCAGTACTTC. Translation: CASSRGDRARETQYF.

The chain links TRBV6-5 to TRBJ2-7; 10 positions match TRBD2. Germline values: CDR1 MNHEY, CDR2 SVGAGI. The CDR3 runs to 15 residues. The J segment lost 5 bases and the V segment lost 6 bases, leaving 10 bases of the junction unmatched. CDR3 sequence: CASSTSGLAVDEQYF. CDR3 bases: TGTGCCAGCAGCACCTCAGGACTAGCGGTCGACGAGCAGTACTTC.

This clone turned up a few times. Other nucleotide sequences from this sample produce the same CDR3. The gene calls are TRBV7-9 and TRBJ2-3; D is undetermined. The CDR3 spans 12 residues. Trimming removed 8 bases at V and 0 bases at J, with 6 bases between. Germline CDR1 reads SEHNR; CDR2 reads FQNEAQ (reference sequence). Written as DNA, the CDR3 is TGTGCCAGCGGGCGGAGCACAGATACGCAGTATTTT. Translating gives CASGRSTDTQYF. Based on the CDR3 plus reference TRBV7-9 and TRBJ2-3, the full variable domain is DTGVSQNPRHKITKRGQNVTFRCDPISEHNRLYWYRQTLGQGPEFLTYFQNEAQLEKSRLLSDRFSAERPKGSFSTLEIQRTEQGDSAMYLCASGRSTDTQYFGPGTRLTVL.

The CDR3 reads CASSLGPIALHF. The CDR3 DNA reads TGTGCCAGCAGCTTAGGTCCGATAGCCCTCCACTTT. The V gene is TRBV7-2, the J gene TRBJ1-6; D gene uncertain. V was trimmed by 1 base and J by 14 bases, leaving 9 bases between them. The CDR3 consists of 12 residues. Germline V gene data show CDR1 as SGHTA and CDR2 as FQGNSA.

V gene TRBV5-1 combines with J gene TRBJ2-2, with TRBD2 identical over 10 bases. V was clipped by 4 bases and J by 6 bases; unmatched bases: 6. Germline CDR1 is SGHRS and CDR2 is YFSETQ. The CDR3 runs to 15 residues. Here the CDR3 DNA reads TGCGCCAGCAGCCCTGGACTAGCGGTCGCCGGGGAGCTGTTTTTT. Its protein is CASSPGLAVAGELFF.

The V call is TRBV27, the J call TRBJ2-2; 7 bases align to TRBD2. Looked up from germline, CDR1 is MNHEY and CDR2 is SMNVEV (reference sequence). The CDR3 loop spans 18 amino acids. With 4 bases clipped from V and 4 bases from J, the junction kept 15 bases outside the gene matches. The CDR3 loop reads CASSSRRGLVGATGELFF. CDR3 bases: TGTGCCAGCAGTTCTCGGAGAGGACTAGTTGGCGCCACCGGGGAGCTGTTTTTT.

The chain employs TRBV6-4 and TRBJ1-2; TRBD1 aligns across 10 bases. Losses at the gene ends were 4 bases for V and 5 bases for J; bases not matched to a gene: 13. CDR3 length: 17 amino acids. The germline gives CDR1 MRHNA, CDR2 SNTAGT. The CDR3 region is CASSAFSGQGNSYGYTF. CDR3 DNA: TGTGCCAGCAGTGCATTTTCGGGACAGGGGAATTCTTATGGCTACACCTTC.

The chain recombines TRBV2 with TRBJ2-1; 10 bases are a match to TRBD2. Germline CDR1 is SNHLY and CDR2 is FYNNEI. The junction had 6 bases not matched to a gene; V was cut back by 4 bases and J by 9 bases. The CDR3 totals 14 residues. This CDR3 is CASSGKRGGFEQFF. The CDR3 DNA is TGTGCCAGCAGTGGAAAGCGGGGGGGATTTGAGCAGTTCTTC.

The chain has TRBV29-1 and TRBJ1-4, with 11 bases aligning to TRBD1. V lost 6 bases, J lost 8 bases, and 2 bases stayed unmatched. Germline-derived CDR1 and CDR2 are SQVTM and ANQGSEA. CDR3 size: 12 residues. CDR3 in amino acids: CSVGTGGEKLFF. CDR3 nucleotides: TGCAGCGTGGGGACAGGGGGGGAAAAACTGTTTTTT.

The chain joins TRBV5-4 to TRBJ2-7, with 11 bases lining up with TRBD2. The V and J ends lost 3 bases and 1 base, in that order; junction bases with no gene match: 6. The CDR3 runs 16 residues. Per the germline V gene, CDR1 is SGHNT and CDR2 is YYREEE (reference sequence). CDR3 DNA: TGTGCCAGCAGCTCCCCAGGGACTAGCGGTTCCTACGAGCAGTACTTC. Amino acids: CASSSPGTSGSYEQYF.

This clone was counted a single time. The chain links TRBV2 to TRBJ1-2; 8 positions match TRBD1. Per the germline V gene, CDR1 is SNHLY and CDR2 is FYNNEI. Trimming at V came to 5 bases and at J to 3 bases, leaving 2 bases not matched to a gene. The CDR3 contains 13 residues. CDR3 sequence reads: CASSQDRDYGYTF. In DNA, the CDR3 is TGTGCCAGCAGTCAGGACAGGGACTATGGCTACACCTTC.

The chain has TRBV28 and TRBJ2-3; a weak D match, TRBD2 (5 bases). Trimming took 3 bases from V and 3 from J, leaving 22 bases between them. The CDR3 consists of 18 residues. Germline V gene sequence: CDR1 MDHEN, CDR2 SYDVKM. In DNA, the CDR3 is TGTGCCAGCAGTTTTTACCCCTCGACTACCCGGGCGACAGATACGCAGTATTTT. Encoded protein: CASSFYPSTTRATDTQYF.

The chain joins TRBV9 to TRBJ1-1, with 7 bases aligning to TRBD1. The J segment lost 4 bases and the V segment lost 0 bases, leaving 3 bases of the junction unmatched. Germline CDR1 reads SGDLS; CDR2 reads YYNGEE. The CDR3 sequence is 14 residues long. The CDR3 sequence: CASSVVTGATEAFF. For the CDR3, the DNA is TGTGCCAGCAGCGTAGTCACAGGGGCCACTGAAGCTTTCTTT.

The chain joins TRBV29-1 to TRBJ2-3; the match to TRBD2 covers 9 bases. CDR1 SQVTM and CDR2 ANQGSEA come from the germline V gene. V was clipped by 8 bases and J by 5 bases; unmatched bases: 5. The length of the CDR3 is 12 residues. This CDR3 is CSKAGGEDTQYF. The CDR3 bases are TGCAGCAAAGCGGGGGGTGAAGATACGCAGTATTTT.

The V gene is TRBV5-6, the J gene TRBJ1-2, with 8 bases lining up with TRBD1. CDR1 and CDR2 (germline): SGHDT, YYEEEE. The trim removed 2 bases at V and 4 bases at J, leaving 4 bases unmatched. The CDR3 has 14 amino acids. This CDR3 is CASSLRDRPYGYTF. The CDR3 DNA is TGTGCCAGCAGCTTACGGGACAGGCCCTATGGCTACACCTTC.

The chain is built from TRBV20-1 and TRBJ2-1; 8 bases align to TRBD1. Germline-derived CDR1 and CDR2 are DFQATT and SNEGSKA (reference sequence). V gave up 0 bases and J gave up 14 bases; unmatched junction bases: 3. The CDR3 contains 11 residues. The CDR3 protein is CSAREYRGEFF. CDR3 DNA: TGCAGTGCTAGAGAATACAGGGGGGAGTTCTTC.

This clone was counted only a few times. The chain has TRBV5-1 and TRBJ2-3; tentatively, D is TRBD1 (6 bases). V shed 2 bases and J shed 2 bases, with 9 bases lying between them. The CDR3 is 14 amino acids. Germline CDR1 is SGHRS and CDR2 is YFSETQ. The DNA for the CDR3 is TGCGCCAGCAGCTTACAGGGTAACACAGATACGCAGTATTTT. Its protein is CASSLQGNTDTQYF.

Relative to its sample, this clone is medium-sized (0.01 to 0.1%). The CDR3 DNA follows: TGTGCCAGCAGTGCGTTTACCGGGACAGGGAAAGCTTTCTTT. Amino acid sequence: CASSAFTGTGKAFF. The gene calls are TRBV27 and TRBJ1-1; the match to TRBD1 covers 9 bases. The CDR3 runs 14 residues. Losses at the gene ends were 5 bases for V and 9 bases for J; bases not matched to a gene: 10. Germline V gives CDR1 MNHEY, CDR2 SMNVEV (reference sequence).

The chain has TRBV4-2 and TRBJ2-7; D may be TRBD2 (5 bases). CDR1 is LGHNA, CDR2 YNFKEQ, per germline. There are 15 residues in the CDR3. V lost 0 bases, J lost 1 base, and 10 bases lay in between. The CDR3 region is CASSQDFGDSYEQYF. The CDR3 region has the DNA TGTGCCAGCAGCCAAGATTTCGGGGATTCCTACGAGCAGTACTTC.